A selection of T cell receptor beta chains follows, all from one sample in a study of tumor and adjacent non-tumor tissue in lung cancer. Each CDR3 protein gets one entry after TCRdb re-called the multiplex PCR reads with MiXCR. The sample lists tens of thousands of distinct CDR3 sequences, approximately 82% occurring once. Material: distant non-tumor lung tissue. These receptors originate from a man in his sixties or seventies with non-small cell lung cancer. The CDR3 runs from the conserved cysteine through the conserved F or W. The D gene is left open where the match is weak. Size tells how often a clone was seen (once, few, many) or the class of an expanded clone, and some rows leave it out.

clone_size: .; j_call: TRBJ2-3; d_call: TRBD2; v_call: TRBV7-6; cdr3_nt: TGTGCCAGCAGCGATAGCGGGACAACCTATGTCACAGATACGCAGTATTTT; cdr3_aa: CASSDSGTTYVTDTQYF
clone_size: .; j_call: TRBJ2-2; d_call: .; v_call: TRBV6-5; cdr3_nt: TGTGCCAGCAGTTGCAGGGGAATCCGGGAGCTGTTCTTT; cdr3_aa: CASSCRGIRELFF
clone_size: .; j_call: TRBJ2-7; d_call: TRBD1; v_call: TRBV5-6; cdr3_nt: TGTCCCAGCAGCTCCGTTGCCCGGGACAGGACCTACGAGCAGCACTTC; cdr3_aa: CPSSSVARDRTYEQHF
clone_size: .; j_call: TRBJ2-1; d_call: .; v_call: TRBV29-1; cdr3_nt: TGCAGCGGCCGAGAACATACCTCCTACAATGAGCAGTTCTTC; cdr3_aa: CSGREHTSYNEQFF
clone_size: .; j_call: TRBJ1-5; d_call: TRBD1; v_call: TRBV12-3/TRBV12-4; cdr3_nt: TGTGCCAGCAGTTTTGGGAGAGGGGGCAATCAGTCCCAGCATTTT; cdr3_aa: CASSFGRGGNQSQHF
clone_size: .; j_call: TRBJ2-2; d_call: .; v_call: TRBV5-1; cdr3_nt: TGCGCCAGCAGCTTGGGACGGACGAGCACCGGGGAGCTGTTTTTT; cdr3_aa: CASSLGRTSTGELFF
clone_size: .; j_call: TRBJ1-4; d_call: .; v_call: TRBV4-1; cdr3_nt: TGCGCCAGCAGCCAAGATAGCCTCCGAGGGAGGCTGTTTTTT; cdr3_aa: CASSQDSLRGRLFF
clone_size: .; j_call: TRBJ2-7; d_call: .; v_call: TRBV6-2/TRBV6-3; cdr3_nt: TGTGCCAGCAGTAATAAGACAGGAGGATCCTTCGAGCAGTACTTC; cdr3_aa: CASSNKTGGSFEQYF
clone_size: .; j_call: TRBJ1-6; d_call: .; v_call: TRBV11-1; cdr3_nt: TGTGCCAGCAGTTCTAAACGCGTGACAGGCTCCAATTCACCCCTCCACTTT; cdr3_aa: CASSSKRVTGSNSPLHF
clone_size: .; j_call: TRBJ2-7; d_call: .; v_call: TRBV28; cdr3_nt: TGCGCCAGCAGTTTCGGTACCGACGCCAGGAGAGCAGGGATCGCCTACGAGCAGTACTTC; cdr3_aa: CASSFGTDARRAGIAYEQYF
clone_size: few; j_call: TRBJ2-3; d_call: .; v_call: TRBV4-2; cdr3_nt: TGTGTCAGTTCGAGGGGGGGTGTGACAGATACGCAGTATTTT; cdr3_aa: CVSSRGGVTDTQYF
clone_size: medium-sized; j_call: TRBJ2-7; d_call: .; v_call: TRBV12-3/TRBV12-4; cdr3_nt: TGTGCCAGCAGTCTCCTGACACTCGGGAGCGAGCAGTACTTC; cdr3_aa: CASSLLTLGSEQYF
clone_size: once; j_call: TRBJ2-3; d_call: .; v_call: TRBV29-1; cdr3_nt: TGCAGCGTTGCGTGGACAACTGCGTATACGCAGTATTTT; cdr3_aa: CSVAWTTAYTQYF
clone_size: .; j_call: TRBJ2-4; d_call: .; v_call: TRBV5-6; cdr3_nt: TGTGACAGCAGCGTTACTGGGTTAGGGGTCGTTGGAAACATTCAGTACTTC; cdr3_aa: CDSSVTGLGVVGNIQYF
clone_size: many; j_call: TRBJ1-5; d_call: .; v_call: TRBV10-1; cdr3_nt: TGCGCCAGCACTGGCAATCAGCCCCAGCATTTT; cdr3_aa: CASTGNQPQHF